The rows below give T cell receptor beta chains drawn from one sample of a study of control samples from healthy donors and cancer patients. Profiling relied on immunoSEQ multiplex PCR, and the TCRdb table lists in-frame clones only, not all of them. The table has 100,000 to 150,000 clones, roughly 90% seen once. What was sequenced was blood. Receptor source: a man aged 18-30 years in good health. Both conserved end residues are part of each CDR3. A D gene is named only where the DNA matches it firmly. Where a row states a size, it is once, few, many or the class of an expanded clone; other rows omit it.

cdr3_nt cdr3_aa clone_size j_call v_call d_call
TGTGCCAGCAGTATACTGGCGAATAGTGAGCAGTTCTTC CASSILANSEQFF NA TRBJ2-1 TRBV28 NA
TGTGCCAGCACCCTCGTTCCACGGGGGGCGCACACCGGGGAGCTGTTTTTT CASTLVPRGAHTGELFF NA TRBJ2-2 TRBV7-2 NA
TGTGCCAGCAGCTCGCCTCTTCTAAATGGGGATGAGCAGTTCTTC CASSSPLLNGDEQFF NA TRBJ2-1 TRBV5-4 NA
TGTGCCAGCAGCTCTACAGGGGGCTTTGGCTACACCTTC CASSSTGGFGYTF NA TRBJ1-2 TRBV5-6 TRBD1
TGTGCCAGCAGCTTGGTGGGTTCGGCAAGGGGCGATACGCAGTATTTT CASSLVGSARGDTQYF NA TRBJ2-3 TRBV5-5 NA
TGTGCCAGCAGCCCGCAGGGGGCGCATTCACCCCTCCACTTT CASSPQGAHSPLHF NA TRBJ1-6 TRBV3-1/TRBV3-2 TRBD1
TGTGCCAGCAGCGTAGAAGCCAGGGAGGGCTCACCCCTCCACTTT CASSVEAREGSPLHF NA TRBJ1-6 TRBV9 NA
TGTGCCAGCAGTTCCACAGGGGGGACCACCGGGGAGCTGTTTTTT CASSSTGGTTGELFF NA TRBJ2-2 TRBV25-1 TRBD1
TGTGCCAGCAGCTTCTTTGCGGGGCATGATGAGCAGTTCTTC CASSFFAGHDEQFF NA TRBJ2-1 TRBV5-4 NA
TGTGCCAGCAGTTTATCTCGAGACAGGTTGGATAATTCACCCCTCCACTTT CASSLSRDRLDNSPLHF NA TRBJ1-6 TRBV27 NA
TGTGCCAGCAGTGAAGGTGGGGGATTTGGCAATCAGCCCCAGCATTTT CASSEGGGFGNQPQHF NA TRBJ1-5 TRBV2 NA
TGTGCCAGCACCCGGGGCGTACATAGCAATCAGCCCCAGCATTTT CASTRGVHSNQPQHF NA TRBJ1-5 TRBV2 NA
TGTGCCAGCAGCTCGACCGGGACAGGGATTTTCTTACCCCTCCACTTT CASSSTGTGIFLPLHF NA TRBJ1-6 TRBV7-2 TRBD1
TGTGCCAGCAGTTACGCCAGCGGGAGGAGCGCCTACAATGAGCAGTTCTTC CASSYASGRSAYNEQFF NA TRBJ2-1 TRBV6-2/TRBV6-3 TRBD2
TGTGCCAGCAAAGAGGCGGGCAGGGGCCAAGAGACCCAGTACTTC CASKEAGRGQETQYF NA TRBJ2-5 TRBV25-1 NA
TGTGCCAGCTCACCGCCCGGGGGTCTTGAGGAAGACCAGTACTTC CASSPPGGLEEDQYF NA TRBJ2-5 TRBV18 NA
TGCGCCAGCAGTGAGCAGGGACTAACTGAAGCTTTCTTT CASSEQGLTEAFF NA TRBJ1-1 TRBV10-2 NA
TGCGCCAGCAGCATTGGCAGGGCCACTGAAGCTTTCTTT CASSIGRATEAFF NA TRBJ1-1 TRBV10-1 NA
TGTGCCTCCGGGGGCACGGCAAGCGAAAAACTGTTTTTT CASGGTASEKLFF NA TRBJ1-4 TRBV2 NA
TGTGCCAGCTCACCCGGAGGCAGGGAGAACACCGGGGAGCTGTTTTTT CASSPGGRENTGELFF NA TRBJ2-2 TRBV18 NA
TGTGCCAGCAGCTTAGCGTCGGGACAGGGGCCTTTAAATGAGCAGTTCTTC CASSLASGQGPLNEQFF NA TRBJ2-1 TRBV7-9 TRBD1
TGTGCCAGCAGTTACCCCGGGGACAGCCGAAATGAGCAGTTCTTC CASSYPGDSRNEQFF NA TRBJ2-1 TRBV6-2/TRBV6-3 TRBD1
TGCGCCAGCAGCCAAGAGACACTCTCCTACAATGAGCAGTTCTTC CASSQETLSYNEQFF NA TRBJ2-1 TRBV4-3 NA
TGTGCCAGCAGCCCAGACACTAGACAGGACAATGAGCAGTTCTTC CASSPDTRQDNEQFF NA TRBJ2-1 TRBV7-3 NA
TGTGCCAGCAGTGAAGCGCAGGGGGCGTACACTGAAGCTTTCTTT CASSEAQGAYTEAFF many TRBJ1-1 TRBV6-1 TRBD1
TGTGCCAGCAGCTCCTTCAATGAGCAGTTCTTC CASSSFNEQFF NA TRBJ2-1 TRBV5-4 NA
TGTGCCAGCAGTTTTGTGGCAGTAGCTGATGGGGGGGGAGCTTTCTTT CASSFVAVADGGGAFF NA TRBJ1-1 TRBV28 NA
TGTGCCAGCAGCGAATCGGCGGTGTTTGACACTGAAGCTTTCTTT CASSESAVFDTEAFF NA TRBJ1-1 TRBV9 NA
TGTGCCAGCTCACCGGGGCAAGACAATCAGCCCCAGCATTTT CASSPGQDNQPQHF NA TRBJ1-5 TRBV18 NA
TGTGCCAGCAGTCCGGGGACTAGCGGGAGGGCCTTAGATACGCAGTATTTT CASSPGTSGRALDTQYF NA TRBJ2-3 TRBV28 TRBD2
TGTGCCACCAGTGATTCACGAGAAGACCTTAACTATGGCTACACCTTC CATSDSREDLNYGYTF once TRBJ1-2 TRBV24-1 NA
TGTGCCACCAGCAGAGATCTAGGACAGCCCCAGCATTTT CATSRDLGQPQHF few TRBJ1-5 TRBV15 NA
TGTGCCAGCAGTTCCGGGACAGGGGGCTTCGACGAGCAGTACTTC CASSSGTGGFDEQYF once TRBJ2-7 TRBV2 TRBD1
TGTGCCAGCAGTTTGCAGGGGGCTGAGGATAAAGCTTTCTTT CASSLQGAEDKAFF NA TRBJ1-1 TRBV27 TRBD1
TGCGCCAGCAGTCCATATACGTGGGTCGACACCGGGGAGCTGTTTTTT CASSPYTWVDTGELFF NA TRBJ2-2 TRBV23-1 NA
TGTGCCAGCAGCGCCCATAGCGGGAGCCGCACAGATACGCAGTATTTT CASSAHSGSRTDTQYF NA TRBJ2-3 TRBV7-2 TRBD2
TGTGCCAGCAGCCCCGGGGGGGGCCAAGAGACCCAGTACTTC CASSPGGGQETQYF NA TRBJ2-5 TRBV5-4 TRBD2
TGCGCCAGCAGCTTGGGGACAGGGGACACCGGGGAGCTGTTTTTT CASSLGTGDTGELFF NA TRBJ2-2 TRBV5-1 TRBD1
TGTGCCAGCTCACCATACAATCAGCCCCAGCATTTT CASSPYNQPQHF NA TRBJ1-5 TRBV18 NA
TGTGCCAGCAGCGGAAGGACTCGGGGAGCCTACGAGCAGTACTTC CASSGRTRGAYEQYF NA TRBJ2-7 TRBV9 NA
TGTGCCAGCTCACCAGGGACCGCCGAGGATACGCAGTATTTT CASSPGTAEDTQYF NA TRBJ2-3 TRBV18 NA